This TCR beta chain was recovered during a study of blood T cells in healthy people across ages. The CDR3 sequence is 17 residues long. V was clipped by 4 bases and J by 1 base, with 20 bases between them. Looked up from germline, CDR1 is SNHLY and CDR2 is FYNNEI. The authors ran a second PCR of 7 to 11 cycles using a sample-barcoded 5' primer and a J-beta primer mix. Each cDNA molecule was tagged by a template-switch adaptor with 12 random nucleotides. TCRdb called the 5' RACE reads again in MiXCR, with one record for every CDR3 protein. The data show approximately 1,000,000 distinct CDR3 sequences, more than 40% seen once.

V and J are TRBV2 and TRBJ2-7; D is unresolved. Material for sequencing was blood. The receptor's source is a woman aged 55-69 years in good health. The CDR3 here is CASSGKDLSNRSYEQYF. CDR3 in DNA: TGTGCCAGCAGTGGGAAGGACCTATCAAACAGATCCTACGAGCAGTACTTC.